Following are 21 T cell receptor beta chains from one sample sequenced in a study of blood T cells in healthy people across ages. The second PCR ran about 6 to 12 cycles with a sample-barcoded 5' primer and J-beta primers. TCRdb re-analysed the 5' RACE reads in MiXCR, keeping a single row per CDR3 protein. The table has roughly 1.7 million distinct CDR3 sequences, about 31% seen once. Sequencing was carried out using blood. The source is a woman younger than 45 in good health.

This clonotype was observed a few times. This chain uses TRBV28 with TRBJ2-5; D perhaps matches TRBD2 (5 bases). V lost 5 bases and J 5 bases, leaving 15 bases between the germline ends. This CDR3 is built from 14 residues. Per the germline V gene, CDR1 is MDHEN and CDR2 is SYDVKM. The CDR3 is CASSPTERVETQYF. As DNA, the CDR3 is TGTGCCAGCAGTCCCACCGAGAGGGTTGAGACCCAGTACTTC.

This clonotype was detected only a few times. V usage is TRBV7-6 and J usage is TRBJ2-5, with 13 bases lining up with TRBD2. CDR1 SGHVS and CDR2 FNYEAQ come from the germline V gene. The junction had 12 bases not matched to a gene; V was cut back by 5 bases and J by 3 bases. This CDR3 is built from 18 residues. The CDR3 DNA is TGTGCCAGCAGCGCCAGGCCTGGACTAGCGGGAGTTGAAGAGACCCAGTACTTC. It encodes CASSARPGLAGVEETQYF.

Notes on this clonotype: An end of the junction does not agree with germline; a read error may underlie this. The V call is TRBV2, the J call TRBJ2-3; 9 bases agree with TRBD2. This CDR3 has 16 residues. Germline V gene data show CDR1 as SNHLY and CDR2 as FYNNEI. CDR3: CASSDEGLAIADMQYF. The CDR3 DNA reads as TGTGCCAGCAGTGACGAGGGACTAGCCATCGCAGATATGCAGTATTTT.

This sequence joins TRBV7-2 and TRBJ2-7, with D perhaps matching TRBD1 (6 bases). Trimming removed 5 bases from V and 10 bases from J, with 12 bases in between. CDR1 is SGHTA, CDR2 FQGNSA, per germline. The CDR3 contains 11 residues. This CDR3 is CASSDYREQYF. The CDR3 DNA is TGTGCCAGCAGCGACTACAGGGAACAGTACTTC.

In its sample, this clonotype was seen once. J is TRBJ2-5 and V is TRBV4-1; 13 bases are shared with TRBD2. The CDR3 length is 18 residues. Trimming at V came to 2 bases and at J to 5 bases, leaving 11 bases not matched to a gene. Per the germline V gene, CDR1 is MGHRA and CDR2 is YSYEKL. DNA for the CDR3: TGCGCCAGCAGCCAAATCCTAGGACTAGCGGGAGCGGGTGAGACCCAGTACTTC. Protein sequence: CASSQILGLAGAGETQYF.

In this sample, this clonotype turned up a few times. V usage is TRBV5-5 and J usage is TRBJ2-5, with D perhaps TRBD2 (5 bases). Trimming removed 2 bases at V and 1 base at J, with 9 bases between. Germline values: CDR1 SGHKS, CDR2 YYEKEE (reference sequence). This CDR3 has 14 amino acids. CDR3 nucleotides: TGTGCCAGCAGCTTTCGGCGGGTCCAAGAGACCCAGTACTTC. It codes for CASSFRRVQETQYF.

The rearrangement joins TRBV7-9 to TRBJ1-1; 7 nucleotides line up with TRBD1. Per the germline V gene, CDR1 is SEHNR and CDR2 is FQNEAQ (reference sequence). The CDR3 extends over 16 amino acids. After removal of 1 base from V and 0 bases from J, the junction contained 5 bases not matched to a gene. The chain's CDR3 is CASSLGRGRVNTEAFF. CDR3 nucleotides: TGTGCCAGCAGCTTAGGGAGGGGGCGGGTGAACACTGAAGCTTTCTTT. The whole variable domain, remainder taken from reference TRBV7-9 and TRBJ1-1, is DTGVSQNPRHKITKRGQNVTFRCDPISEHNRLYWYRQTLGQGPEFLTYFQNEAQLEKSRLLSDRFSAERPKGSFSTLEIQRTEQGDSAMYLCASSLGRGRVNTEAFFGQGTRLTVV.

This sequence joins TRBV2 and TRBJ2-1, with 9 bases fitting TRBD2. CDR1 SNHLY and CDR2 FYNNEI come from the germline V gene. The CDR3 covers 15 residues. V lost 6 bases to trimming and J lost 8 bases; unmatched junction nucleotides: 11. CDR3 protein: CASRGARGGVDEQFF. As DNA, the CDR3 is TGTGCCAGCAGGGGTGCGCGGGGGGGCGTCGATGAGCAGTTCTTC.

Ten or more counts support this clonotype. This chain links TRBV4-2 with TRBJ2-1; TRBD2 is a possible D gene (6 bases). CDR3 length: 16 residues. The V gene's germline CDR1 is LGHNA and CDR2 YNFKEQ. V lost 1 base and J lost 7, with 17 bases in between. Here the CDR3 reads CASSQGDAAGSNEQFF. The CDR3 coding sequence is TGTGCCAGCAGCCAAGGGGACGCCGCGGGGTCGAATGAGCAGTTCTTC.

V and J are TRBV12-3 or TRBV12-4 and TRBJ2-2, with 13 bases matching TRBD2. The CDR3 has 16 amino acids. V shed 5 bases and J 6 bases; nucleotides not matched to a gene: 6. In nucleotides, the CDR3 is TGTGCCAGCAGTCGGAGGACTAGCGGGAGTCCCGGGGAGCTGTTTTTT. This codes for CASSRRTSGSPGELFF.

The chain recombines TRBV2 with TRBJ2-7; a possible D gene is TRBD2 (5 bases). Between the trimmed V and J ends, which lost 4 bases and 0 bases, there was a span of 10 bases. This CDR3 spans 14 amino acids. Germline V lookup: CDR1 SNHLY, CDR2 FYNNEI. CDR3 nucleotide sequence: TGTGCCAGCAGTGTGGAGCGGAGCTCCTACGAGCAGTACTTC. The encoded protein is CASSVERSSYEQYF. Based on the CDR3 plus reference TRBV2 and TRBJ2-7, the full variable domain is EPEVTQTPSHQVTQMGQEVILRCVPISNHLYFYWYRQILGQKVEFLVSFYNNEISEKSEIFDDQFSVERPDGSNFTLKIRSTKLEDSAMYFCASSVERSSYEQYFGPGTRLTVT.

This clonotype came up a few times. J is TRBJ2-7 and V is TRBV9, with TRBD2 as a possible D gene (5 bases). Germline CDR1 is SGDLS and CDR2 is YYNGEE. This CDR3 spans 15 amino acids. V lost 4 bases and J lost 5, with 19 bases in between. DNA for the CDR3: TGTGCCAGCAGCCGAAGCGGACTTCCAATCGACGAGCAGTACTTC. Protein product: CASSRSGLPIDEQYF.

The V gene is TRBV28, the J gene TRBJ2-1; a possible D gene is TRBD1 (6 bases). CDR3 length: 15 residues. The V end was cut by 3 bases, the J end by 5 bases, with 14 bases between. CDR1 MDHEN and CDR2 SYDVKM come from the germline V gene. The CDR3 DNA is TGTGCCAGCAGTTTTCTAACAGGGTCTAACAATGAGCAGTTCTTC. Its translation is CASSFLTGSNNEQFF. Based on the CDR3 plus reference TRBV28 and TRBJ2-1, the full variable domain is DVKVTQSSRYLVKRTGEKVFLECVQDMDHENMFWYRQDPGLGLRLIYFSYDVKMKEKGDIPEGYSVSREKKERFSLILESASTNQTSMYLCASSFLTGSNNEQFFGPGTRLTVL.

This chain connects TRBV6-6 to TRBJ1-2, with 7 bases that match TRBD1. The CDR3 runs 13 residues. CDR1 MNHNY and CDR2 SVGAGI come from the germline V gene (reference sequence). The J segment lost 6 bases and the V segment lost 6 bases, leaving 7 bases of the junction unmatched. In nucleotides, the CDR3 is TGTGCCAGCAGGGTCAGGGGGAGAGATGGCTACACCTTC. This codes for CASRVRGRDGYTF.

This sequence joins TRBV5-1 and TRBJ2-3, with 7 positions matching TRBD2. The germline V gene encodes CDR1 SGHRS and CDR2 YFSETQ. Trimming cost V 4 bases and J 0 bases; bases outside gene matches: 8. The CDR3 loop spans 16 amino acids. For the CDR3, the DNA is TGCGCCAGCAGCGGGGACTATGCTTTTAGCACAGATACGCAGTATTTT. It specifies CASSGDYAFSTDTQYF.

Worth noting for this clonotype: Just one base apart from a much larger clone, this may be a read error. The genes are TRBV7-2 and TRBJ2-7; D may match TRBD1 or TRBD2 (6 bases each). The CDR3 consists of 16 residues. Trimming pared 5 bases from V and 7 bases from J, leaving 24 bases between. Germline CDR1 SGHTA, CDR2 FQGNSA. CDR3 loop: CASSPSGALSYNEQYF. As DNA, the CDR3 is TGTGCCAGCAGCCCTTCGGGGGCTCTCTCCTACAATGAGCAGTACTTC.

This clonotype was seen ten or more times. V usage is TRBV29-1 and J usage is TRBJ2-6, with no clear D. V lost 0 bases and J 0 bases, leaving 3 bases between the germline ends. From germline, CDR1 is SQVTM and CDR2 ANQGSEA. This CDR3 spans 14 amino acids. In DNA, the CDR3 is TGCAGCGTTGAAGAGTACTCTGGGGCCAACGTCCTGACTTTC. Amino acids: CSVEEYSGANVLTF.

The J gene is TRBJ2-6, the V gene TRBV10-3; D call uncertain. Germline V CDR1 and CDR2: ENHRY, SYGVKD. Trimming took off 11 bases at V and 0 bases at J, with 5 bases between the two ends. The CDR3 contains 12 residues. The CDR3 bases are TGTGCCCCCAACTCTGGGGCCAACGTCCTGACTTTC. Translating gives CAPNSGANVLTF.

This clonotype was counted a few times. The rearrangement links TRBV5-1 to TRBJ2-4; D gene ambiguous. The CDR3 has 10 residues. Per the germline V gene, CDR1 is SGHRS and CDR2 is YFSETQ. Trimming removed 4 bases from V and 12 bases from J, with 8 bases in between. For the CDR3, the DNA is TGCGCCAGCAGCCGGATTTCTCAGTACTTC. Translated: CASSRISQYF.

CDR3 sequence (DNA): TGTGCCAGCAGCCTCAAGGATGGCGGGGGGCCCCAAGAGACCCAGTACTTC. This gives the protein CASSLKDGGGPQETQYF. The rearrangement uses TRBV4-2 and TRBJ2-5; 8 nucleotides align to TRBD2. J was trimmed by 1 base and V by 4 bases; bases with no gene match: 11. The CDR3 has 17 amino acids. Germline CDR1 LGHNA, CDR2 YNFKEQ.

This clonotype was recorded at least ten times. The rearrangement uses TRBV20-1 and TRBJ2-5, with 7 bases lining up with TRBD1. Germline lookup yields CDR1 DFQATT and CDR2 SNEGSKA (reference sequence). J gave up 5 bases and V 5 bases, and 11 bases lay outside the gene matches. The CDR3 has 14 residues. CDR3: CSAFETGSTETQYF. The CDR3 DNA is TGCAGTGCTTTTGAGACAGGGTCGACCGAGACCCAGTACTTC.